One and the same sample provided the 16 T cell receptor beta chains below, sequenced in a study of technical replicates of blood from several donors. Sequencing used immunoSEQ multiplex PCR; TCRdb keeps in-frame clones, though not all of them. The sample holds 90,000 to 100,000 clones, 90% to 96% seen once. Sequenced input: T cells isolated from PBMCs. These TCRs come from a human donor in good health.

The DNA for the CDR3 is TGTGCCATCGGTCAACATCCCCTAGATACTAGCACAGATACGCAGTATTTT. Its protein product is CAIGQHPLDTSTDTQYF. The chain combines TRBV10-3 with TRBJ2-3; D is unresolved. There are 17 residues in the CDR3. Germline V gene data show CDR1 as ENHRY and CDR2 as SYGVKD. The V end was cut by 8 bases, the J end by 0 bases, with 21 bases between.

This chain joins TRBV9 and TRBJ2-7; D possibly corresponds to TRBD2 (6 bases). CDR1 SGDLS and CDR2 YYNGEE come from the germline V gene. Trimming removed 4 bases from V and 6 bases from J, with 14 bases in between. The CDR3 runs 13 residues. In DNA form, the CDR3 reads TGTGCCAGCAGCCCATGGGGGGAACGCGAGCAGTACTTC. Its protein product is CASSPWGEREQYF.

CDR3 nucleotide sequence: TGTGCCAGCAGCTTACCCTACTTAGAGACCCAGTACTTC. Protein product: CASSLPYLETQYF. This chain uses TRBV7-2 with TRBJ2-5; no definite D call. The CDR3 is 13 residues long. The V gene lost 2 bases and the J gene lost 4 bases, with 8 bases spanning the gap. In germline, CDR1 is SGHTA, CDR2 FQGNSA. The variable domain in full, with the rest retrieved from reference TRBV7-2 and TRBJ2-5, is GAGVSQSPSNKVTEKGKDVELRCDPISGHTALYWYRQSLGQGLEFLIYFQGNSAPDKSGLPSDRFSAERTGGSVSTLTIQRTQQEDSAVYLCASSLPYLETQYFGPGTRLLVL.

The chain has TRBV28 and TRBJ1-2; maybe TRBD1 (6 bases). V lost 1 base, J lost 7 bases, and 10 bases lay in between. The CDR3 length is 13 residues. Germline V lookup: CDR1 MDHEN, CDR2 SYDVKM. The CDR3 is CASSLLGGGGYTF. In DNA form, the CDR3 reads TGTGCCAGCAGTTTATTAGGGGGGGGTGGCTACACCTTC.

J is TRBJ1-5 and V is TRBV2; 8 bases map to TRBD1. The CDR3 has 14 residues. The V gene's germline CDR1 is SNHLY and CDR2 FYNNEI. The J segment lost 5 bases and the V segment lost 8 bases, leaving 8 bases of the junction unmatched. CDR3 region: CASGVDRGYQPQHF. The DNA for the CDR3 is TGTGCCAGCGGAGTAGACAGGGGCTATCAGCCCCAGCATTTT.

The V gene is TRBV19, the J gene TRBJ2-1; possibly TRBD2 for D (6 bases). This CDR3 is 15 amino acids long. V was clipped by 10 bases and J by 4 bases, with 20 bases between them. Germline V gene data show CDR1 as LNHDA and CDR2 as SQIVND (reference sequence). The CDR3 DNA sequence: TGTGCCACCCAACTCAGTTTCGGGGGATACAATGAGCAGTTCTTC. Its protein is CATQLSFGGYNEQFF.

This CDR3 reads CASSQDPAGALVDTQYF. The CDR3 DNA is TGCGCCAGCAGCCAAGATCCAGCGGGAGCCCTCGTAGATACGCAGTATTTT. V and J are TRBV4-1 and TRBJ2-3, with 8 nucleotides matching TRBD2. Germline trimming cut 0 bases from V and 5 bases from J; bases unmatched to any gene: 10. The CDR3 is made up of 17 amino acids. Looked up from germline, CDR1 is MGHRA and CDR2 is YSYEKL.

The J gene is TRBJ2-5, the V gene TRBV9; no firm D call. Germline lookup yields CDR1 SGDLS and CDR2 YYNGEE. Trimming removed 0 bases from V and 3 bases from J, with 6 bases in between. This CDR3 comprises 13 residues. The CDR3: CASSVDEEETQYF. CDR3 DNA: TGTGCCAGCAGCGTAGATGAGGAAGAGACCCAGTACTTC.

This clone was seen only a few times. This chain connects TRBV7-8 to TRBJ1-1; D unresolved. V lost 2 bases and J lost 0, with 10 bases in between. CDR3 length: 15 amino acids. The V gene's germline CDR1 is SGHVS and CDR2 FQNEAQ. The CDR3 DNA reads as TGTGCCAGCAGCTTAACGTGGCAGGTGAACACTGAAGCTTTCTTT. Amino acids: CASSLTWQVNTEAFF. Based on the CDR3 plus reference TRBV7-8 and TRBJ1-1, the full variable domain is GAGVSQSPRYKVAKRGQDVALRCDPISGHVSLFWYQQALGQGPEFLTYFQNEAQLDKSGLPSDRFFAERPEGSVSTLKIQRTQQEDSAVYLCASSLTWQVNTEAFFGQGTRLTVV.

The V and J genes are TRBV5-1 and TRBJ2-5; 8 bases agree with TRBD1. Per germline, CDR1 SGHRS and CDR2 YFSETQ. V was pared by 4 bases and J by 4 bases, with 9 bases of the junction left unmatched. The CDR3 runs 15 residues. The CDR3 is CASSTKPGQGETQYF. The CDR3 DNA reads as TGCGCCAGCAGCACCAAACCCGGACAGGGAGAGACCCAGTACTTC. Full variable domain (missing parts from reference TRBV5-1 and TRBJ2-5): KAGVTQTPRYLIKTRGQQVTLSCSPISGHRSVSWYQQTPGQGLQFLFEYFSETQRNKGNFPGRFSGRQFSNSRSEMNVSTLELGDSALYLCASSTKPGQGETQYFGPGTRLLVL.

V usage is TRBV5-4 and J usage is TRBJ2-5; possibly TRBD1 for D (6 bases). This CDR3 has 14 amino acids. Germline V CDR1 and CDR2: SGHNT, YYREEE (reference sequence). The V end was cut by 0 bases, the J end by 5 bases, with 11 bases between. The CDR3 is CASSLASRGETQYF. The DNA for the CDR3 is TGTGCCAGCAGCTTGGCCTCGAGGGGGGAGACCCAGTACTTC.

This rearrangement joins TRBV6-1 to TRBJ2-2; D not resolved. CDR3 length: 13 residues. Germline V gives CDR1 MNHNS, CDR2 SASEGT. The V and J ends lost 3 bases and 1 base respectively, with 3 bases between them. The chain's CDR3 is CASSDGNTGELFF. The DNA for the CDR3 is TGTGCCAGCAGTGACGGGAACACCGGGGAGCTGTTTTTT.

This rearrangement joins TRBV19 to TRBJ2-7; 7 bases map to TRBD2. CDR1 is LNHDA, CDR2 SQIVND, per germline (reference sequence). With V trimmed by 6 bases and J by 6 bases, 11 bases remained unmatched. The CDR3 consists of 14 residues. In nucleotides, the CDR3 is TGTGCCAGTAGACTGAGGCGGGAGTCCCGCGAGCAGTACTTC. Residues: CASRLRRESREQYF.

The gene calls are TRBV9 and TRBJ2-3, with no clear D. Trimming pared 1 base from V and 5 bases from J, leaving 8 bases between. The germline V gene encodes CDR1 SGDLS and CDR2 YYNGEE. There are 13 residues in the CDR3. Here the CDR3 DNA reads TGTGCCAGCAGCGTAAACCCAGGAGATACGCAGTATTTT. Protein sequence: CASSVNPGDTQYF.

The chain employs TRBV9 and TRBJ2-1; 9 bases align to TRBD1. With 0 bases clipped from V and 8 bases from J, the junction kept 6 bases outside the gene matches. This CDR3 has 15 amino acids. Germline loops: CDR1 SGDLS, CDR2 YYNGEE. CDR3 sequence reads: CASSVVGTGLDEQFF. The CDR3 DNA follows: TGTGCCAGCAGCGTAGTAGGGACAGGGCTCGATGAGCAGTTCTTC.

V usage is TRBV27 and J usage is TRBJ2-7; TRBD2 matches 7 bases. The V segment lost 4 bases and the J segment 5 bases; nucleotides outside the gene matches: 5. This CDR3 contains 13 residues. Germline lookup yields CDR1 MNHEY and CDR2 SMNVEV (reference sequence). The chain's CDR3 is CASSWSGRDEQYF. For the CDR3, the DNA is TGTGCCAGCAGTTGGTCAGGGAGGGACGAGCAGTACTTC.